This TCR beta chain was obtained from a study of identical twins. Findings of the study overall: For cord blood, abundant beta clonotypes had fewer insertions, unlike memory repertoires, which showed none.

Template switching added a universal primer site; cDNA carried unique molecular identifiers. In TCRdb, the 5' RACE reads were re-called with MiXCR into one record per CDR3 protein. Of some 1,600,000 distinct CDR3 sequences in the sample, under 35% were seen once. The table lists this clonotype with a few counts. Its matching antigen is unknown. The receptor was isolated from a newborn girl in good health. The source material was cord blood.

This CDR3 is CASSTQGGSQETQYF. The CDR3 bases are TGTGCCAGCAGCACACAGGGAGGCTCCCAAGAGACCCAGTACTTC. The chain recombines TRBV7-2 with TRBJ2-5, with D perhaps being TRBD1 or TRBD2 (6 bases each). Trimming removed 5 bases at V and 1 base at J, with 14 bases between. The CDR3 covers 15 residues. Germline V gives CDR1 SGHTA, CDR2 FQGNSA.